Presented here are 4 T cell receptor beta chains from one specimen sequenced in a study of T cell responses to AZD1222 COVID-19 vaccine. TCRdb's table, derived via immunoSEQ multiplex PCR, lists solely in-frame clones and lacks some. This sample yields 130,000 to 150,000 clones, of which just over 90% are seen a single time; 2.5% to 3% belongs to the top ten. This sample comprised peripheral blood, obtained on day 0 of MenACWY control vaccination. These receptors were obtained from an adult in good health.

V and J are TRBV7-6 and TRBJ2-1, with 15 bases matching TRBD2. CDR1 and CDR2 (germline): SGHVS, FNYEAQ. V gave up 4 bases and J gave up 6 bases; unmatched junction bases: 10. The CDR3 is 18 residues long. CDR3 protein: CASSYGLAGGLVGNEQFF. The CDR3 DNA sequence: TGTGCCAGCAGCTATGGACTAGCGGGGGGGCTCGTCGGCAATGAGCAGTTCTTC.

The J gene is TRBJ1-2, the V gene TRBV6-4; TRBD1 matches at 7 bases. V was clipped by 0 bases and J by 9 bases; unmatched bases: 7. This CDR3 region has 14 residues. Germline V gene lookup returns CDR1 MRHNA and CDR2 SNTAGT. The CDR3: CASSDSNRGRSYTF. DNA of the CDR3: TGTGCCAGCAGTGACTCGAATAGGGGGCGGAGCTACACCTTC.

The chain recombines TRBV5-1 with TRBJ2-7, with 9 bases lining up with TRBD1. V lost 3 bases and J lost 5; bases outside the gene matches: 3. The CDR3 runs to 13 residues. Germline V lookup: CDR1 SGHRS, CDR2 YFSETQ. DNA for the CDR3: TGCGCCAGCAGCTACGGACAGGGGAACGAGCAGTACTTC. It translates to CASSYGQGNEQYF.

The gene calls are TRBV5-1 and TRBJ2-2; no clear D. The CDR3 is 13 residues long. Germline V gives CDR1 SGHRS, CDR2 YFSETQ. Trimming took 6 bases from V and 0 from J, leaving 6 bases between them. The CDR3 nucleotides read TGCGCCAGCAAATTTTCGAACACCGGGGAGCTGTTTTTT. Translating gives CASKFSNTGELFF.